The 30 T cell receptor beta chains reported below all come from one sample, sequenced in a study of OX40 agonist ivuxolimab in advanced cancers. Libraries were prepared by immunoSEQ multiplex PCR; TCRdb keeps only in-frame clonotypes and omits some of them. Counted here are about 69,000 clones, 91% occurring once; the ten biggest clones make up about 0.3%. The starting material was CD4+ or CD8+ T cells sorted from blood, obtained in a trial of the OX40 agonist ivuxolimab. The receptors originated from an adult with an advanced solid tumor such as melanoma, head and neck, liver or kidney cancer.

The chain uses TRBV7-3 and TRBJ2-1; TRBD2 aligns across 11 bases. The CDR3 has 15 residues. In germline, CDR1 is SGHTA, CDR2 FQGTGA. J lost 5 bases, V lost 5 bases, and 5 bases had no gene match. DNA for the CDR3: TGTGCCAGCAGCCCAAAGACTAGCGGGAACAATGAGCAGTTCTTC. This encodes CASSPKTSGNNEQFF.

The chain combines TRBV7-3 with TRBJ2-2, with TRBD2 matching over 14 bases. The CDR3 runs 16 residues. In germline, CDR1 is SGHTA, CDR2 FQGTGA. J lost 6 bases, V lost 1 base, and 1 base had no gene match. The CDR3 nucleotides are TGTGCCAGCAGCTTAAGGGGACTAGCGGGAGCCGGGGAGCTGTTTTTT. Residues: CASSLRGLAGAGELFF.

The chain carries TRBV10-3 and TRBJ1-5; TRBD1 agrees at 8 bases. V gave up 3 bases and J gave up 4 bases; unmatched junction bases: 2. Germline V gives CDR1 ENHRY, CDR2 SYGVKD. This CDR3 comprises 14 residues. The CDR3 DNA is TGTGCCATCAGTGACGGGACAGGAAATCAGCCCCAGCATTTT. It is translated as CAISDGTGNQPQHF.

A single count supports this clone. The chain joins TRBV7-9 to TRBJ2-2; a possible D gene is TRBD2 (5 bases). Trimming cost V 5 bases and J 1 base, with 11 bases left between them. The CDR3 is 15 residues long. Germline values: CDR1 SEHNR, CDR2 FQNEAQ (reference sequence). The CDR3, as DNA: TGTGCCAGCAGCCCCCGGACTGGGAACACCGGGGAGCTGTTTTTT. Amino acids: CASSPRTGNTGELFF.

The chain is built from TRBV5-1 and TRBJ1-4, with 7 bases aligning to TRBD1. V trimming: 5 bases; J trimming: 5 bases; junction bases outside the gene matches: 12. The CDR3 spans 16 residues. Germline CDR1 reads SGHRS; CDR2 reads YFSETQ. The CDR3 protein is CASSLQGKGSNEKLFF. The CDR3 DNA sequence: TGCGCCAGCAGTTTACAGGGGAAGGGGTCCAATGAAAAACTGTTTTTT.

The genes are TRBV15 and TRBJ1-1; no definite D call. Trimming shortened V by 2 bases and J by 0 bases, and 7 bases separated the two germline ends. The CDR3 consists of 14 residues. Germline assignment: CDR1 LNHNV and CDR2 YYDKDF (reference sequence). CDR3 nucleotide sequence: TGTGCCACCAGCAGAACCGGGATGAACACTGAAGCTTTCTTT. This encodes CATSRTGMNTEAFF. Filled out from reference TRBV15 and TRBJ1-1, the complete variable domain reads DAMVIQNPRYQVTQFGKPVTLSCSQTLNHNVMYWYQQKSSQAPKLLFHYYDKDFNNEADTPDNFQSRRPNTSFCFLDIRSPGLGDTAMYLCATSRTGMNTEAFFGQGTRLTVV.

The chain carries TRBV7-9 and TRBJ1-5; a weak D match, TRBD1 (6 bases). Between the trimmed V and J ends, which lost 5 bases and 5 bases, there was a span of 13 bases. Germline V CDR1 and CDR2: SEHNR, FQNEAQ (reference sequence). This CDR3 is 14 amino acids long. The CDR3 DNA reads as TGTGCCAGCAGCCAGGGACACCAGGATCAGCCCCAGCATTTT. It encodes CASSQGHQDQPQHF.

This chain joins TRBV9 and TRBJ2-4; TRBD1 aligns across 7 bases. Looked up from germline, CDR1 is SGDLS and CDR2 is YYNGEE. The CDR3 runs to 17 residues. The V gene end was trimmed by 0 bases and the J gene end by 5 bases; junction bases not matched to a gene: 11. In DNA, the CDR3 is TGTGCCAGCAGCGTAGACTTTCAGGGGGTTTCCCAAAACATTCAGTACTTC. Residues: CASSVDFQGVSQNIQYF.

CDR3 in amino acids: CASAPGRFYEQYF. CDR3 bases: TGTGCCAGCGCTCCGGGACGGTTTTACGAGCAGTACTTC. This chain uses TRBV27 with TRBJ2-7; D assignment may be TRBD1 or TRBD2 (5 bases each). Germline lookup yields CDR1 MNHEY and CDR2 SMNVEV (reference sequence). Deletions cut 8 bases from V and 4 bases from J, with 15 bases between. The CDR3 length is 13 residues.

This sequence joins TRBV5-1 and TRBJ1-5; D may be TRBD1 (6 bases). Between the trimmed V and J ends, which lost 4 bases and 5 bases, there was a span of 13 bases. From germline, CDR1 is SGHRS and CDR2 YFSETQ. This CDR3 is 14 amino acids long. CDR3 residues: CASSPRGGDQPQHF. CDR3 in DNA: TGCGCCAGCAGCCCCAGGGGTGGGGATCAGCCCCAGCATTTT. Looking up the rest from reference TRBV5-1 and TRBJ1-5 gives the full variable domain: KAGVTQTPRYLIKTRGQQVTLSCSPISGHRSVSWYQQTPGQGLQFLFEYFSETQRNKGNFPGRFSGRQFSNSRSEMNVSTLELGDSALYLCASSPRGGDQPQHFGDGTRLSIL.

This sequence joins TRBV28 and TRBJ1-1; D gene ambiguous. Trimming removed 6 bases from V and 4 bases from J, with 18 bases in between. The CDR3 length is 15 residues. The V gene's germline CDR1 is MDHEN and CDR2 SYDVKM. The CDR3 spells CASSPSVQRRTEAFF. The CDR3 DNA reads TGTGCCAGCAGCCCTTCGGTACAGCGGCGCACTGAAGCTTTCTTT.

The rearrangement joins TRBV2 to TRBJ1-2; D is uncertain. Germline lookup yields CDR1 SNHLY and CDR2 FYNNEI. The CDR3 length is 14 residues. The germline V and J ends were trimmed by 7 bases and 4 bases, with 16 bases remaining between them. CDR3 sequence reads: CASTPDNDGYGYTF. The CDR3 nucleotides read TGTGCCAGCACTCCCGACAACGATGGCTATGGCTACACCTTC.

This chain links TRBV29-1 with TRBJ1-1, with a weak D call TRBD1 (5 bases). This CDR3 comprises 11 residues. V lost 6 bases and J lost 11, with 16 bases in between. CDR1 and CDR2 (germline): SQVTM, ANQGSEA. The CDR3 DNA is TGCAGCGTCGTCCAGGGTAGGGAGGCTTTCTTT. It codes for CSVVQGREAFF.

The V and J genes are TRBV7-9 and TRBJ1-4; 8 bases align to TRBD1. This CDR3 has 15 residues. Germline CDR1 reads SEHNR; CDR2 reads FQNEAQ (reference sequence). V was clipped by 1 base and J by 7 bases; unmatched bases: 5. The CDR3 sequence is CASSLERTGPEKLFF. In DNA form, the CDR3 reads TGTGCCAGCAGCTTAGAGAGGACAGGGCCTGAAAAACTGTTTTTT.

This sequence joins TRBV6-1 and TRBJ2-2; D unclear. This CDR3 is 14 amino acids long. Germline V lookup: CDR1 MNHNS, CDR2 SASEGT. V lost 7 bases and J lost 3, with 12 bases in between. The CDR3: CASTRFRDTGELFF. CDR3 nucleotide sequence: TGTGCCAGCACCAGGTTTAGGGACACCGGGGAGCTGTTTTTT.

The rearrangement joins TRBV5-1 to TRBJ1-1, with D perhaps TRBD1 (6 bases). In germline, CDR1 is SGHRS, CDR2 YFSETQ. The CDR3 is 14 residues long. Trimming took 4 bases from V and 1 from J, leaving 11 bases between them. DNA of the CDR3: TGCGCCAGCAGCAGCTCGACAGGGAACACTGAAGCTTTCTTT. This sequence encodes CASSSSTGNTEAFF.

This clone was picked up one time. This chain links TRBV12-5 with TRBJ1-4, with 11 bases aligning to TRBD1. Trimming took 6 bases from V and 7 from J; bases not matched to a gene: 4. The CDR3 has 14 residues. The germline V gene encodes CDR1 LGHNT and CDR2 FRNRAP. CDR3 nucleotides: TGTGCTAGTGGACCGGGACAGGGGGTTGAAAAACTGTTTTTT. Translation: CASGPGQGVEKLFF.

The chain has TRBV7-2 and TRBJ2-1; TRBD2 aligns across 10 bases. V trimming: 4 bases; J trimming: 2 bases; junction bases outside the gene matches: 5. Germline values: CDR1 SGHTA, CDR2 FQGNSA. The CDR3 runs to 16 residues. CDR3 DNA sequence: TGTGCCAGCAGCTCGAAGGGACTAGCGACCTACAATGAGCAGTTCTTC. Protein: CASSSKGLATYNEQFF.

This clone was seen only a few times. V and J are TRBV6-5 and TRBJ1-2; 8 nucleotides line up with TRBD1. There are 13 residues in the CDR3. Trimming removed 6 bases from V and 8 bases from J; junction bases left unmatched: 8. From germline, CDR1 is MNHEY and CDR2 SVGAGI. The CDR3 nucleotides are TGTGCCAGCAGGGACAGGACAGGGATCGGCTACACCTTC. Translation gives CASRDRTGIGYTF.

This clone came up once. The genes are TRBV19 and TRBJ2-4, with D perhaps assigned TRBD1 or TRBD2 (5 bases each). CDR1 LNHDA and CDR2 SQIVND come from the germline V gene (reference sequence). This CDR3 is 16 amino acids long. Between the trimmed V and J ends, which lost 4 bases and 0 bases, there was a span of 13 bases. CDR3: CASSTGTALAKNIQYF. CDR3 in DNA: TGTGCCAGTAGTACAGGGACGGCACTAGCCAAAAACATTCAGTACTTC. Using reference TRBV19 and TRBJ2-4 for the parts outside the CDR3, the full variable domain is DGGITQSPKYLFRKEGQNVTLSCEQNLNHDAMYWYRQDPGQGLRLIYYSQIVNDFQKGDIAEGYSVSREKKESFPLTVTSAQKNPTAFYLCASSTGTALAKNIQYFGAGTRLSVL.

This clone was seen a single time. The chain carries TRBV11-1 and TRBJ1-1; D possibly corresponds to TRBD1 (5 bases). The germline gives CDR1 SGHAT, CDR2 FQDESV (reference sequence). Trimming cost V 3 bases and J 1 base, with 9 bases left between them. The CDR3 totals 14 residues. CDR3 sequence (DNA): TGTGCCAGCAGCTTCACAGGAGGGAACACTGAAGCTTTCTTT. Translation: CASSFTGGNTEAFF.

The CDR3 DNA reads TGCAGCGTGTCTCCGGGACGGAACTATGGCTACACCTTC. Translated, it gives CSVSPGRNYGYTF. This chain links TRBV29-1 with TRBJ1-2; possibly TRBD1 for D (5 bases). With 6 bases removed from V and 2 bases from J, the gap between germline ends came to 13 bases. The CDR3 is 13 residues long. In germline, CDR1 is SQVTM, CDR2 ANQGSEA.

The genes are TRBV7-2 and TRBJ1-3; D is possibly TRBD1 (6 bases). Per the germline V gene, CDR1 is SGHTA and CDR2 is FQGNSA. V was clipped by 5 bases and J by 3 bases, with 14 bases between them. The CDR3 extends over 15 amino acids. This CDR3 reads CASSLDVRGGNTIYF. CDR3 in DNA: TGTGCCAGCAGCCTGGACGTCAGGGGTGGAAACACCATATATTTT.

The chain couples TRBV6-5 to TRBJ2-7, with D possibly TRBD2 on 6 matching bases. The germline V and J ends were trimmed by 0 bases and 2 bases, with 14 bases remaining between them. Germline lookup yields CDR1 MNHEY and CDR2 SVGAGI. The CDR3 contains 16 residues. CDR3 residues: CASSYSPQRAAYEQYF. As DNA, the CDR3 is TGTGCCAGCAGTTACTCGCCACAGCGGGCGGCCTACGAGCAGTACTTC.

The chain employs TRBV29-1 and TRBJ2-7; D may correspond to TRBD1 or TRBD2 (7 bases each). The length of the CDR3 is 11 residues. V dropped 7 bases and J dropped 9 bases, with 16 bases sitting between them. CDR1 is SQVTM, CDR2 ANQGSEA, per germline. The CDR3 coding sequence is TGCAGCGCAGGGGGGGGGTCCGGGCAGTACTTC. Protein product: CSAGGGSGQYF.

The chain links TRBV9 to TRBJ2-1, with 10 bases identical to TRBD2. Germline V gene lookup returns CDR1 SGDLS and CDR2 YYNGEE. Trimming cost V 4 bases and J 0 bases; bases outside gene matches: 10. The CDR3 spans 18 residues. The CDR3, as DNA: TGTGCCAGCAGCCAAACTAGCGGGATAGGGTTCTCCTACAATGAGCAGTTCTTC. Translated: CASSQTSGIGFSYNEQFF.

This chain's CDR3 is CASSYSRLEQYF. For the CDR3, the DNA is TGTGCCAGCAGTTACTCTCGACTGGAGCAGTACTTC. V gene TRBV6-5 combines with J gene TRBJ2-7; no clear D gene. CDR3 length: 12 amino acids. Trimming pared 0 bases from V and 7 bases from J, leaving 7 bases between. Germline V gene lookup returns CDR1 MNHEY and CDR2 SVGAGI.

CDR3 nucleotides: TGCGCCAGCAGCCGGGGACAGGCGGGCTATGGCTACACCTTC. Protein sequence: CASSRGQAGYGYTF. This rearrangement joins TRBV5-1 to TRBJ1-2; 8 bases line up with TRBD1. After removal of 4 bases from V and 4 bases from J, the junction contained 6 bases not matched to a gene. The CDR3 spans 14 residues. Per the germline V gene, CDR1 is SGHRS and CDR2 is YFSETQ.

This chain connects TRBV7-4 to TRBJ2-7, with D possibly being TRBD1 (5 bases). Germline-derived CDR1 and CDR2 are SGHVT and SQSDAQ. Trimming cost V 5 bases and J 0 bases, with 17 bases left between them. The CDR3 is made up of 16 amino acids. As DNA, the CDR3 is TGTGCCAGCAGCCCCGAAGCACGACAGAGCTCCTACGAGCAGTACTTC. Protein product: CASSPEARQSSYEQYF.

The count of this clone is one. The chain has TRBV4-2 and TRBJ1-2; D is possibly TRBD1 (5 bases). The germline V gene encodes CDR1 LGHNA and CDR2 YNFKEQ. The CDR3 is made up of 18 amino acids. V was trimmed by 0 bases and J by 4 bases, leaving 21 bases between them. CDR3 sequence reads: CASSQEGDPGQFAYGYTF. As DNA, the CDR3 is TGTGCCAGCAGCCAAGAAGGGGATCCAGGTCAGTTTGCCTATGGCTACACCTTC.